The TCR beta chain under discussion was sequenced for a study of molecular identifiers for immune sequencing clone quantification. The V end was cut by 3 bases, the J end by 0 bases, with 9 bases between. Germline lookup yields CDR1 LNHDA and CDR2 SQIVND (reference sequence). The CDR3 runs to 15 residues. Methods described previously, with TCR primers listed, were used for bulk TCR libraries. MiXCR, applied by TCRdb to the PCR reads, yields one record per CDR3 protein. The sample holds about half a million distinct CDR3 sequences, roughly a fifth seen once. General study findings and limits: A single cell's spiked Jurkat TCR RNA was reportedly detectable among 900,000 to 1,000,000 naive cells. Clones carrying above 20 RNA copies accounted for over 98% of effector molecules, under 1% in naive cells.

This clonotype appeared many times. The antigen remains undetermined. What was sequenced was naive CD8+ T cells from blood, with Jurkat cell RNA spiked in. Subset meaning: FACS-sorted CD8+CD4-CCR7+CD45RA+ naive T cells. This TCR was sampled from a human donor in good health. Some libraries in this study had Jurkat cell RNA spiked in. The chain combines TRBV19 with TRBJ2-1; possibly TRBD2 for D (6 bases). The CDR3: CASSITSSSYNEQFF. Written as DNA, the CDR3 is TGTGCCAGTAGTATTACTAGCAGCTCCTACAATGAGCAGTTCTTC.